A single sample gave rise to the 15 T cell receptor beta chains below, sequenced in a study of PD-1 blockade in classical Hodgkin lymphoma. Repertoires were generated with immunoSEQ multiplex PCR, while TCRdb's copy carries only in-frame clones and drops some. The sample holds some 30,000 clones, 90% to 95% seen once. The time point here: cycle 4 day 1 (C4D1), after 6 weeks of nivolumab. Every patient had relapsed following autologous stem cell transplantation, and cohorts differed in brentuximab vedotin exposure. Magnetic negative selection served to purify CD4+ T cells out of PBMCs that had been thawed. The sample here was CD4+ T cells from blood, taken before the fourth cycle of nivolumab. Receptors originate from a human donor with classical Hodgkin lymphoma.

V is TRBV10-2 and J is TRBJ2-1; tentative D call: TRBD2 (5 bases). CDR1 is WSHSY, CDR2 SAAADI, per germline. Trimming took 4 bases from V and 0 from J, leaving 13 bases between them. There are 16 residues in the CDR3. CDR3 in DNA: TGCGCCAGCAGTGCTACAGCGGTCGGCTCCTACAATGAGCAGTTCTTC. Translated: CASSATAVGSYNEQFF.

The J gene is TRBJ1-6, the V gene TRBV6-5; TRBD1 might be the D (5 bases). The germline V gene encodes CDR1 MNHEY and CDR2 SVGAGI. V lost 7 bases, J lost 14 bases, and 21 bases lay in between. The CDR3 runs 14 residues. For the CDR3, the DNA is TGTGCCAGCACTCGGGACCGAACGCGCACTACCCTCCACTTT. This encodes CASTRDRTRTTLHF.

This rearrangement joins TRBV28 to TRBJ1-5; the match to TRBD1 covers 7 bases. CDR1 is MDHEN, CDR2 SYDVKM, per germline. The CDR3 has 14 amino acids. After removal of 11 bases from V and 4 bases from J, the junction contained 11 bases not matched to a gene. The chain's CDR3 is CAAHDRVPNQPQHF. The CDR3, as DNA: TGTGCCGCCCACGACAGGGTTCCGAATCAGCCCCAGCATTTT.

The rearrangement uses TRBV14 and TRBJ1-1; possible D gene TRBD1, 6 bases. The CDR3 loop spans 14 amino acids. Trimming left V 0 bases short and J 11 bases short, with 16 bases between. CDR1 and CDR2 (germline): SGHDN, FVKESK. The CDR3 reads CASSQDYRVVRAFF. CDR3 nucleotide sequence: TGTGCCAGCAGCCAAGATTACAGGGTCGTCAGGGCTTTCTTT.

J is TRBJ1-3 and V is TRBV6-6; D is perhaps TRBD1 (6 bases). The CDR3 spans 14 residues. Germline lookup yields CDR1 MNHNY and CDR2 SVGAGI (reference sequence). V lost 5 bases and J lost 1, with 9 bases in between. CDR3 loop: CASSRGGSGNTIYF. For the CDR3, the DNA is TGTGCCAGCAGTAGGGGGGGGTCTGGAAACACCATATATTTT.

The CDR3 here is CASSLFLGRPYEQYF. The CDR3 DNA is TGTGCCAGCAGTTTATTCCTTGGGCGCCCCTACGAGCAGTACTTC. The chain employs TRBV27 and TRBJ2-7; unclear D gene. V was cut by 1 base and J by 2 bases, with 12 bases left in between. The length of the CDR3 is 15 residues. Germline V gene data show CDR1 as MNHEY and CDR2 as SMNVEV (reference sequence).

The rearrangement links TRBV30 to TRBJ2-7, with a tentative D call TRBD2 (7 bases). This CDR3 contains 14 residues. CDR1 GTSNPN and CDR2 SVGIG come from the germline V gene (reference sequence). The V end was cut by 1 base, the J end by 3 bases, with 13 bases between. The CDR3 coding sequence is TGTGCCTGGAGTGGGGGGGGGCTCGGCTACGAGCAGTACTTC. It encodes CAWSGGGLGYEQYF.

The CDR3 protein is CASSHVPGQGIEKLFF. As DNA, the CDR3 is TGCGCCAGCAGCCATGTTCCGGGACAGGGGATTGAAAAACTGTTTTTT. The rearrangement links TRBV4-1 to TRBJ1-4; the match to TRBD1 covers 10 bases. The CDR3 has 16 residues. Germline CDR1 and CDR2: MGHRA and YSYEKL. The V gene end was trimmed by 3 bases and the J gene end by 7 bases; junction bases not matched to a gene: 8.

V gene TRBV19 combines with J gene TRBJ1-2, with TRBD1 as a possible D gene (5 bases). The germline V gene has CDR1 LNHDA and CDR2 SQIVND (reference sequence). This CDR3 is built from 15 residues. V shed 3 bases and J shed 5 bases, with 16 bases lying between them. The CDR3 spells CASSISPATVYGYTF. In nucleotides, the CDR3 is TGTGCCAGTAGTATTTCCCCGGCGACAGTTTATGGCTACACCTTC.

With regard to this clone: At one of its ends the junction is not consistent with the germline gene, which may arise from a read error. V gene TRBV7-2 combines with J gene TRBJ2-1; D gene ambiguous. The CDR3 is 15 amino acids. The germline V gene encodes CDR1 SGHTA and CDR2 FQGNSA. The CDR3 protein is CASTPSRQTYSEQFF. CDR3 bases: TGTGCCAGCACCCCGTCCCGGCAGACTTACAGTGAGCAGTTCTTC.

In its sample, this clone was seen once. The CDR3 spells CSALGVGEQFF. CDR3 coding DNA: TGCAGTGCTTTAGGGGTTGGTGAGCAGTTCTTC. The chain combines TRBV20-1 with TRBJ2-1, with D possibly TRBD1 on 5 matching bases. The CDR3 length is 11 residues. Per germline, CDR1 DFQATT and CDR2 SNEGSKA (reference sequence). V was trimmed by 5 bases and J by 9 bases, leaving 11 bases between them.

The rearrangement links TRBV4-1 to TRBJ1-5, with no clear D. This CDR3 is built from 15 residues. V was clipped by 2 bases and J by 5 bases, with 13 bases between them. The germline gives CDR1 MGHRA, CDR2 YSYEKL. The CDR3 region is CASSQSGSRDQPQHF. The CDR3 DNA sequence: TGCGCCAGCAGCCAATCCGGGTCGCGGGATCAGCCCCAGCATTTT.

This clone was observed a single time. The chain uses TRBV5-1 and TRBJ2-7, with 7 bases aligning to TRBD2. CDR1 is SGHRS, CDR2 YFSETQ, per germline. V shed 5 bases and J 0 bases; nucleotides not matched to a gene: 11. The CDR3 covers 16 residues. The CDR3 DNA follows: TGCGCCAGCAGGTCCGCGGGGAGGGTGTTCTCCTACGAGCAGTACTTC. Protein product: CASRSAGRVFSYEQYF.

V gene TRBV10-3 combines with J gene TRBJ2-3, with 8 positions matching TRBD1. CDR1 and CDR2 from the germline V gene are ENHRY and SYGVKD. This CDR3 region has 15 residues. The V gene end was trimmed by 0 bases and the J gene end by 5 bases; junction bases not matched to a gene: 4. The CDR3 sequence: CAISESTGVGDTQYF. CDR3 in DNA: TGTGCCATCAGTGAGTCGACAGGGGTTGGAGATACGCAGTATTTT.

In its sample, this clone was seen once. The chain recombines TRBV10-3 with TRBJ2-2; 10 nucleotides line up with TRBD2. Germline CDR1 is ENHRY and CDR2 is SYGVKD. There are 16 residues in the CDR3. V lost 6 bases, J lost 7 bases, and 11 bases stayed unmatched. This chain's CDR3 is CAIRRLAGVHGGELFF. DNA for the CDR3: TGTGCCATCAGAAGGCTAGCGGGAGTACATGGCGGGGAGCTGTTTTTT.